The 24 T cell receptor beta chains reported below all come from one sample, sequenced in a study of blood T cells in healthy people across ages. PCR was performed a second time for about 7 to 11 cycles using a sample-barcoded 5' primer and a J-beta primer mix. Each CDR3 protein is one row after TCRdb ran MiXCR on the 5' RACE reads. The sample includes 1.4 million or so distinct CDR3 sequences, less than 45% of them seen just once. The material sequenced was blood. The receptor source for this set is a woman aged 18-35 years in good health.

This clonotype has just a few counts. This chain connects TRBV15 to TRBJ1-2; D is possibly TRBD1 (6 bases). V shed 2 bases and J shed 8 bases, with 18 bases lying between them. Germline values: CDR1 LNHNV, CDR2 YYDKDF (reference sequence). The CDR3 loop spans 15 amino acids. The CDR3 DNA sequence: TGTGCCACCAGCAGAAACGCTCCAGGGGCTGGGGGCTACACCTTC. Its protein product is CATSRNAPGAGGYTF.

This clonotype was detected only a few times. The chain uses TRBV25-1 and TRBJ1-2; D unclear. Deletions cut 2 bases from V and 5 bases from J, with 9 bases between. The CDR3 runs 13 residues. Germline CDR1 is MGHDK and CDR2 is SYGVNS. CDR3 nucleotides: TGTGCCAGCAGTGAACGGGTGGGGTATGGCTACACCTTC. Residues: CASSERVGYGYTF.

The J gene is TRBJ2-5, the V gene TRBV3-1; 12 nucleotides line up with TRBD2. V lost 3 bases and J lost 11; bases outside the gene matches: 10. The germline V gene encodes CDR1 LGHDT and CDR2 YNNKEL (reference sequence). This CDR3 region has 15 residues. DNA of the CDR3: TGTGCCAGCAGCCACCGACTAGCGGGAGATCGGGAGCAGTACTTC. Amino acid sequence: CASSHRLAGDREQYF.

This clonotype occurred a few times. The chain carries TRBV29-1 and TRBJ1-1; weak D call: TRBD1 (5 bases). The V and J ends lost 4 bases and 6 bases respectively, with 9 bases between them. This CDR3 has 11 amino acids. The germline CDR1 and CDR2 sequences are SQVTM and ANQGSEA. The CDR3 region has the DNA TGCAGCGTTGGGACAAAGGCTGAAGCTTTCTTT. Protein: CSVGTKAEAFF.

This clonotype was counted only a few times. Germline is not matched at one junction end, which may reflect a read error. This chain joins TRBV9 and TRBJ2-5, with D maybe TRBD2 (5 bases). CDR1 is SGDLS, CDR2 YYNGEE, per germline. The CDR3 spans 13 residues. CDR3 sequence: CASSVAQQETQYF. CDR3 coding DNA: TGTGCCAGCAGTGTAGCGCAGCAAGAGACCCAGTACTTC.

This clonotype came up a few times. The V and J genes are TRBV6-6 and TRBJ1-2; D is undetermined. Germline V CDR1 and CDR2: MNHNY, SVGAGI (reference sequence). This CDR3 contains 13 residues. The ends were cut back, 5 bases at V and 5 bases at J, with 12 bases in the middle. This chain's CDR3 is CASSTLPAYGYTF. The CDR3 DNA is TGTGCCAGCAGTACCTTACCGGCTTATGGCTACACCTTC.

The chain has TRBV11-2 and TRBJ2-5; D unclear. The CDR3 consists of 12 residues. Germline CDR1 is SGHAT and CDR2 is FQNNGV. Between the trimmed V and J ends, which lost 5 bases and 11 bases, there was a span of 15 bases. This CDR3 reads CASSLLGFQQYF. The CDR3 bases are TGTGCCAGCAGCCTCCTCGGCTTTCAGCAGTACTTC. The full variable domain, with the rest looked up from reference TRBV11-2 and TRBJ2-5, is EAGVAQSPRYKIIEKRQSVAFWCNPISGHATLYWYQQILGQGPKLLIQFQNNGVVDDSQLPKDRFSAERLKGVDSTLKIQPAKLEDSAVYLCASSLLGFQQYFGPGTRLLVL.

Worth noting for this clonotype: One base away lies a much larger clone, so this may be a sequencing read error. V usage is TRBV3-1 and J usage is TRBJ1-2; D gene unclear. Germline V gene sequence: CDR1 LGHDT, CDR2 YNNKEL (reference sequence). There are 14 residues in the CDR3. CDR3 residues: CASSQDSQIYDYTF. The CDR3, as DNA: TGTGCCAGCAGCCAAGATTCACAGATCTATGACTACACCTTC.

This clonotype has only a few counts. This chain connects TRBV14 to TRBJ1-2; D possibly corresponds to TRBD1 (5 bases). CDR1 SGHDN and CDR2 FVKESK come from the germline V gene. This CDR3 contains 15 residues. V lost 4 bases and J lost 2, with 14 bases in between. In nucleotides, the CDR3 is TGTGCCAGCAGCCCAAGAATCAGGGAAAACTATGGCTACACCTTC. Translation: CASSPRIRENYGYTF.

The rearrangement joins TRBV28 to TRBJ1-1, with D unclear. Trimming removed 8 bases from V and 0 bases from J, with 10 bases in between. The germline V gene encodes CDR1 MDHEN and CDR2 SYDVKM. This CDR3 spans 13 amino acids. DNA of the CDR3: TGTGCCAGCCTTTCGGCCCTGAACACTGAAGCTTTCTTT. Protein product: CASLSALNTEAFF.

This clonotype has only a few counts. The rearrangement links TRBV29-1 to TRBJ2-3, with D maybe TRBD2 (5 bases). From germline, CDR1 is SQVTM and CDR2 ANQGSEA. Trimming shortened V by 2 bases and J by 5 bases, and 11 bases separated the two germline ends. The CDR3 contains 13 residues. CDR3 sequence (DNA): TGCAGCGTTGAAAAGAGGGTTGTAGATACGCAGTATTTT. It specifies CSVEKRVVDTQYF.

This clonotype came up a few times. Germline is not matched at one junction end, which may reflect a read error. This chain links TRBV9 with TRBJ2-4, with D unresolved. The CDR3 loop spans 14 amino acids. The germline CDR1 and CDR2 sequences are SGDLS and YYNGEE. This CDR3 is CAGSVATRSSEQYF. The CDR3 bases are TGTGCCGGCAGCGTAGCTACGCGGTCCTCGGAGCAGTACTTC.

Of note for this clonotype: This CDR3 is missing its conserved last phenylalanine or tryptophan, likely due to a read error. This chain connects TRBV6-5 to TRBJ1-1; D might be TRBD1 (5 bases). V was trimmed by 2 bases and J by 5 bases, leaving 18 bases between them. CDR3 length: 16 residues. Germline V CDR1 and CDR2: MNHEY, SVGAGI. The CDR3 coding sequence is TGTGCCAGCAGTTACGGGACGGGGGGTGTGGGTACTGAAGCTTTCGTT. It yields the protein CASSYGTGGVGTEAFV.

The genes are TRBV27 and TRBJ1-2; possibly TRBD1 for D (6 bases). Germline lookup yields CDR1 MNHEY and CDR2 SMNVEV (reference sequence). CDR3 length equals 14 residues. V gave up 3 bases and J gave up 5 bases, with 13 bases separating them. The DNA of the CDR3 is TGTGCCAGCAGTTTGGGAGCAGGGGTTTATGGCTACACCTTC. Amino acids: CASSLGAGVYGYTF.

The V gene is TRBV27, the J gene TRBJ1-1, with D hard to call. The germline V and J ends were trimmed by 6 bases and 4 bases, with 15 bases remaining between them. This CDR3 spans 14 amino acids. Germline CDR1 reads MNHEY; CDR2 reads SMNVEV (reference sequence). CDR3 in amino acids: CASRRERVSTEAFF. The CDR3, as DNA: TGTGCCAGCAGACGGGAAAGGGTAAGCACTGAAGCTTTCTTT.

In this sample, this clonotype turned up a few times. The CDR3 is CASSQEAGAPTEAFF. The CDR3 nucleotides are TGCGCCAGCAGCCAAGAGGCAGGTGCCCCCACTGAAGCTTTCTTT. The chain uses TRBV4-3 and TRBJ1-1; D gene unclear. Germline CDR1 and CDR2: LGHNA and YSLEER. V shed 0 bases and J shed 4 bases, with 12 bases lying between them. The CDR3 is 15 amino acids.

This clonotype was detected only a few times. The chain carries TRBV4-3 and TRBJ1-1, with D unresolved. The CDR3 sequence is 14 residues long. The germline V gene encodes CDR1 LGHNA and CDR2 YSLEER. V lost 4 bases, J lost 1 base, and 10 bases lay in between. In nucleotides, the CDR3 is TGCGCCAGCAGCCCCTCTGCGAGGAACACTGAAGCTTTCTTT. This codes for CASSPSARNTEAFF.

The chain uses TRBV2 and TRBJ1-6; the match to TRBD1 covers 10 bases. Germline loops: CDR1 SNHLY, CDR2 FYNNEI. This CDR3 is built from 14 residues. J was trimmed by 10 bases and V by 5 bases; bases with no gene match: 5. CDR3 sequence reads: CASSPQTGGSPLHF. In DNA form, the CDR3 reads TGTGCCAGCAGTCCCCAGACAGGGGGCTCACCCCTCCACTTT. The full variable domain, its missing parts supplied by reference TRBV2 and TRBJ1-6, is EPEVTQTPSHQVTQMGQEVILRCVPISNHLYFYWYRQILGQKVEFLVSFYNNEISEKSEIFDDQFSVERPDGSNFTLKIRSTKLEDSAMYFCASSPQTGGSPLHFGNGTRLTVT.

This clonotype was picked up a small number of times. The chain uses TRBV3-1 and TRBJ1-2, with 10 bases matching TRBD1. The germline CDR1 and CDR2 sequences are LGHDT and YNNKEL (reference sequence). V was pared by 6 bases and J by 0 bases, with 4 bases of the junction left unmatched. There are 15 residues in the CDR3. This chain's CDR3 is CASSRQGASNYGYTF. Here the CDR3 DNA reads TGTGCCAGCAGTCGACAGGGGGCTTCTAACTATGGCTACACCTTC.

This clonotype came up a few times. V and J are TRBV20-1 and TRBJ1-2; tentatively, D is TRBD1 (5 bases). V was trimmed by 2 bases and J by 0 bases, leaving 13 bases between them. The germline V gene encodes CDR1 DFQATT and CDR2 SNEGSKA (reference sequence). The CDR3 is 15 amino acids. The CDR3 here is CSARPWGGPNYGYTF. CDR3 bases: TGCAGTGCTAGACCCTGGGGGGGACCTAACTATGGCTACACCTTC.

V is TRBV21-1 and J is TRBJ1-4; TRBD1 reflects the table's D call only, with no check against the DNA. TRBV21-1 is flagged as a pseudogene. The CDR3 sequence is 18 residues long. The CDR3 nucleotides are TGTGCCAGCAGCGCTCTCGGGCCTGGATATCCCGCTAATGAAAAACTGTTTTTT. This gives the protein CASSALGPGYPANEKLFF.

The chain has TRBV6-5 and TRBJ2-3, with a tentative D call TRBD2 (5 bases). V lost 0 bases and J 1 base, leaving 14 bases between the germline ends. Germline CDR1 MNHEY, CDR2 SVGAGI. This CDR3 is 17 amino acids long. DNA for the CDR3: TGTGCCAGCAGTTACTCAATGGGAGCGGAAGGCACAGATACGCAGTATTTT. As protein: CASSYSMGAEGTDTQYF.

The chain joins TRBV27 to TRBJ2-1, with a tentative D call TRBD2 (6 bases). This CDR3 is built from 14 residues. Germline CDR1 and CDR2: MNHEY and SMNVEV (reference sequence). V lost 2 bases, J lost 8 bases, and 13 bases lay in between. The CDR3 region is CASSLRGSKHEQFF. CDR3 in DNA: TGTGCCAGCAGTTTACGGGGGAGTAAACATGAGCAGTTCTTC.

Ten or more counts support this clonotype. The chain joins TRBV12-5 to TRBJ2-7; D is unclear. Deletions cut 5 bases from V and 2 bases from J, with 4 bases between. The CDR3 runs 11 residues. From germline, CDR1 is LGHNT and CDR2 FRNRAP. For the CDR3, the DNA is TGTGCTAGTGGTCCTGCCTACGAGCAGTACTTC. This encodes CASGPAYEQYF.